The 3 T cell receptor beta chains below come from one sample, sequenced in a study of CD4 T cells in relation to SARS-CoV-2 and coronaviruses. Their target antigens are unknown. Clones were sequenced by immunoSEQ multiplex PCR, and TCRdb holds only the in-frame ones, with some missing. This sample carries tens of thousands of clones, about four fifths of them seen once, and the ten largest clones take nearly 3.5%. Sequenced input: memory CD4+ T cells from PBMCs, cultured in vitro. The receptors were gathered from an adult with COVID-19.

This chain uses TRBV5-1 with TRBJ1-4; D ambiguous. V shed 0 bases and J shed 5 bases, with 11 bases lying between them. In germline, CDR1 is SGHRS, CDR2 YFSETQ. The CDR3 runs 15 residues. CDR3 nucleotides: TGCGCCAGCAGCTTGGAGCGGGCCGGAAATGAAAAACTGTTTTTT. Amino acids: CASSLERAGNEKLFF. Based on the CDR3 plus reference TRBV5-1 and TRBJ1-4, the full variable domain is KAGVTQTPRYLIKTRGQQVTLSCSPISGHRSVSWYQQTPGQGLQFLFEYFSETQRNKGNFPGRFSGRQFSNSRSEMNVSTLELGDSALYLCASSLERAGNEKLFFGSGTQLSVL.

The rearrangement joins TRBV5-6 to TRBJ1-5; 8 bases fit TRBD1. The J segment lost 6 bases and the V segment lost 4 bases, leaving 6 bases of the junction unmatched. CDR3 length equals 14 residues. Germline V gives CDR1 SGHDT, CDR2 YYEEEE. The CDR3 spells CASSTRTGFQPQHF. The CDR3 DNA reads as TGTGCCAGCAGCACTCGGACAGGGTTTCAGCCCCAGCATTTT.

This clone was picked up a small number of times. V usage is TRBV18 and J usage is TRBJ2-2; TRBD1 or TRBD2 may be the D gene (5 bases each). Germline CDR1 and CDR2: KGHSH and LQKENI. This CDR3 is 13 amino acids long. Deletions cut 7 bases from V and 5 bases from J, with 11 bases between. CDR3 amino acids: CASFGALTGELFF. CDR3 bases: TGTGCCAGCTTCGGGGCGTTGACCGGGGAGCTGTTTTTT.